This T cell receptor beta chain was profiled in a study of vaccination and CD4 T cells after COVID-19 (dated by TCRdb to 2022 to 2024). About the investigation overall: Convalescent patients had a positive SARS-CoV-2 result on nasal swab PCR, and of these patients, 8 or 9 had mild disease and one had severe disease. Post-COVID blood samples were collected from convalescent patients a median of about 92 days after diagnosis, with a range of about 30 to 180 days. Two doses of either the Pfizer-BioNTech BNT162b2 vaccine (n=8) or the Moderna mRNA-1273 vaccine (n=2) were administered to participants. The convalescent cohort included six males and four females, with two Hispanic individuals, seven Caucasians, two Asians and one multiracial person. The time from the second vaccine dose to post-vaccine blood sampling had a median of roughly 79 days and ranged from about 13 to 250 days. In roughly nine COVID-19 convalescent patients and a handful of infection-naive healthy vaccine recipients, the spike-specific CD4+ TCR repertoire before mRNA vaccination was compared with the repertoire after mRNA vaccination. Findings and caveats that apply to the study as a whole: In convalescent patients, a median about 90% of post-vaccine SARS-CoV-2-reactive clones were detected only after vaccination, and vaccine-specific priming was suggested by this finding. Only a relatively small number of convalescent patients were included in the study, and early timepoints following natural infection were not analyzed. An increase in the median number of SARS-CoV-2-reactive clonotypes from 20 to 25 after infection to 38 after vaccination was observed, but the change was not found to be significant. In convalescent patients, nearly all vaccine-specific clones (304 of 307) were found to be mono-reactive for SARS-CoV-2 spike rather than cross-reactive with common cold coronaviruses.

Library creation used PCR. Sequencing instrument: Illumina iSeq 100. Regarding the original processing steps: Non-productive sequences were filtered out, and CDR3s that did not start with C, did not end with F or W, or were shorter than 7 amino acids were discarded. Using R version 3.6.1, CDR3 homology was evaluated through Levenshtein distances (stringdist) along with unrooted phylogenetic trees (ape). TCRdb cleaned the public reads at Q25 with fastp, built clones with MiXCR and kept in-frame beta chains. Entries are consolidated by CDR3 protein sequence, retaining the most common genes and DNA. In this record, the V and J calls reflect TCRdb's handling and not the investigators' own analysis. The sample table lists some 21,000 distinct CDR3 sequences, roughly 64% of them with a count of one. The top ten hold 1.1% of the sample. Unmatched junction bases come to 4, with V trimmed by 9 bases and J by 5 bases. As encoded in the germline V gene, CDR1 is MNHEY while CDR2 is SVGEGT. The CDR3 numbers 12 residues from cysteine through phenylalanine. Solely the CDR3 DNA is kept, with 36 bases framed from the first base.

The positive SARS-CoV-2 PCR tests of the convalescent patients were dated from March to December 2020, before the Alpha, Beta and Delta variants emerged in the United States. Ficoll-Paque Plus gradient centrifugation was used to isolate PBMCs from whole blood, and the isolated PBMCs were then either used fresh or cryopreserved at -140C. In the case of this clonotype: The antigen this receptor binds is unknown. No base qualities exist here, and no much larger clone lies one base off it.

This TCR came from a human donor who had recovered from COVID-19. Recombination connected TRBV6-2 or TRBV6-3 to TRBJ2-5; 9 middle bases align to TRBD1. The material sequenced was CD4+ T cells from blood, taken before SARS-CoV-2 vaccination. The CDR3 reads CASTQGAETQYF. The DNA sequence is TGTGCCAGTACACAGGGGGCCGAGACCCAGTACTTC.